This passage covers 16 T cell receptor beta chains from one sample sequenced in a study of T cell repertoires in cytomegalovirus infection. TCRdb used MiXCR to reprocess the reads, holding one entry per CDR3 protein. The table has approximately 500,000 distinct CDR3 sequences, 16% seen once. Sequencing was done on a sample of CD8+ T cells from PBMCs. The receptors were sampled from a human donor in good health (CMV status not recorded). Some clones in this sample may be carry-over from other donors' samples.

This chain joins TRBV7-9 and TRBJ2-7, with 10 bases that match TRBD1. CDR1 is SEHNR, CDR2 FQNEAQ, per germline (reference sequence). The V and J ends lost 4 bases and 6 bases, in that order; junction bases with no gene match: 9. This CDR3 has 15 residues. CDR3 sequence reads: CASSYLGTGVSEQYF. The CDR3 DNA reads as TGTGCCAGCAGCTACCTCGGGACAGGGGTATCCGAGCAGTACTTC.

This clonotype appeared a few times. The chain combines TRBV29-1 with TRBJ2-1, with D hard to call. The germline V gene has CDR1 SQVTM and CDR2 ANQGSEA. The V gene lost 7 bases and the J gene lost 2 bases, with 9 bases spanning the gap. CDR3 length: 12 residues. The CDR3 reads CSADRAYNEQFF. The CDR3 nucleotides read TGCAGCGCAGACCGGGCCTACAATGAGCAGTTCTTC.

This clonotype appeared a few times. This chain connects TRBV27 to TRBJ2-7; 7 bases match TRBD2. With V trimmed by 6 bases and J by 1 base, 6 bases remained unmatched. The germline V gene has CDR1 MNHEY and CDR2 SMNVEV (reference sequence). CDR3 length: 14 amino acids. Here the CDR3 DNA reads TGTGCCAGCAGAAGGGGCGGGAGATCCTACGAGCAGTACTTC. It specifies CASRRGGRSYEQYF.

This clonotype came up many times. V and J are TRBV4-1 and TRBJ2-1; 9 positions agree with TRBD1. CDR1 and CDR2 from the germline V gene are MGHRA and YSYEKL. V shed 4 bases and J 2 bases; nucleotides not matched to a gene: 9. The CDR3 is made up of 17 amino acids. In DNA form, the CDR3 reads TGCGCCAGCAGCCTCTCCGGGACAGGGAGCGCCTACAATGAGCAGTTCTTC. Residues: CASSLSGTGSAYNEQFF.

The chain carries TRBV28 and TRBJ2-1, with D unresolved. The CDR3 extends over 13 amino acids. V was clipped by 4 bases and J by 6 bases, with 10 bases between them. Germline CDR1 MDHEN, CDR2 SYDVKM. The CDR3 DNA reads TGTGCCAGCAGTTCTTCCGTGAGCAATGAGCAGTTCTTC. This sequence encodes CASSSSVSNEQFF.

In regard to this clonotype: A much larger clone lies a single base off, so this may be a read error. The chain recombines TRBV25-1 with TRBJ2-5; TRBD1 might be the D (5 bases). Germline CDR1 MGHDK, CDR2 SYGVNS. Trimming cost V 5 bases and J 5 bases, with 12 bases left between them. This CDR3 spans 13 amino acids. The CDR3, as DNA: TGTGCCAGCAGTAAAGCCAGGGTTGAGACCCAGTACTTC. Translated: CASSKARVETQYF.

This clonotype appeared many times. V and J are TRBV28 and TRBJ2-7; 8 bases match TRBD2. Germline-derived CDR1 and CDR2 are MDHEN and SYDVKM. CDR3 length equals 15 residues. With V trimmed by 5 bases and J by 5 bases, 11 bases remained unmatched. CDR3 bases: TGTGCCAGCAGTCCATCCGCGGGGGGCAGGAACGAGCAGTACTTC. It yields the protein CASSPSAGGRNEQYF.

This clonotype was found a few times. CDR3 residues: CASSSSGAAGELFF. CDR3 in DNA: TGTGCCAGCAGCTCCTCCGGGGCCGCCGGGGAGCTGTTTTTT. V gene TRBV5-6 combines with J gene TRBJ2-2; D is possibly TRBD1 or TRBD2 (5 bases each). Trimming shortened V by 3 bases and J by 6 bases, and 12 bases separated the two germline ends. CDR1 and CDR2 from the germline V gene are SGHDT and YYEEEE. The CDR3 runs to 14 residues.

As to this clonotype: One junction end does not reproduce the germline sequence, and a read error may be involved. The CDR3 DNA reads TGTGCCAGCAGTTTAACGGCCTGG. This encodes CASSLTAW. V gene TRBV27 combines with J gene TRBJ1-2; D is ambiguous. This CDR3 comprises 8 residues. CDR1 is MNHEY and CDR2 is SMNVEV in the germline V gene (reference sequence).

The V and J genes are TRBV12-3 or TRBV12-4 and TRBJ1-4; D remains ambiguous. Trimming pared 3 bases from V and 12 bases from J, leaving 11 bases between. The CDR3 is 12 residues long. In DNA form, the CDR3 reads TGTGCCAGCAGTTTTCTGAACGGGGAACTGTTTTTT. Translation: CASSFLNGELFF.

V and J are TRBV19 and TRBJ1-2; TRBD1 agrees at 7 bases. There are 14 residues in the CDR3. V lost 3 bases, J lost 3 bases, and 4 bases stayed unmatched. Germline V CDR1 and CDR2: LNHDA, SQIVND (reference sequence). In DNA form, the CDR3 reads TGTGCCAGTAGTATCGGACAGGTCGACTATGGCTACACCTTC. It yields the protein CASSIGQVDYGYTF.

This sequence joins TRBV20-1 and TRBJ2-7, with TRBD1 identical over 7 bases. This CDR3 has 14 amino acids. V lost 4 bases to trimming and J lost 0 bases; unmatched junction nucleotides: 6. Germline lookup yields CDR1 DFQATT and CDR2 SNEGSKA (reference sequence). The CDR3 nucleotides read TGCAGTGCTACCGACAGGGCCAGCTCCTACGAGCAGTACTTC. The encoded protein is CSATDRASSYEQYF.

This clonotype was recorded many times. CDR3 region: CASSPTDRVHYGYTF. In nucleotides, the CDR3 is TGTGCCAGCAGCCCGACGGACAGGGTTCACTATGGCTACACCTTC. The chain uses TRBV11-2 and TRBJ1-2; 8 nucleotides align to TRBD1. CDR3 size: 15 residues. The J segment lost 3 bases and the V segment lost 5 bases, leaving 8 bases of the junction unmatched. Germline V gene lookup returns CDR1 SGHAT and CDR2 FQNNGV.

Comments on this clonotype: Possible read error: a much larger clone is one base away. The genes are TRBV7-9 and TRBJ1-2; D gene ambiguous. The CDR3 is made up of 12 amino acids. From germline, CDR1 is SEHNR and CDR2 FQNEAQ (reference sequence). This CDR3 reads CASNLAMKGYTF. The CDR3 DNA reads as TGTGCCAGCAACTTAGCAATGAAGGGCTACACCTTC.

V and J are TRBV6-2 or TRBV6-3 and TRBJ1-5; D remains unclear. Trimming removed 1 base at V and 5 bases at J, with 18 bases between. Germline-derived CDR1 and CDR2 are MNHEY and SVGEGT. The CDR3 has 17 amino acids. CDR3 coding DNA: TGTGCCAGCAGTTACTACCCTGAAATCGGTTTATATCAGCCCCAGCATTTT. Protein product: CASSYYPEIGLYQPQHF.

This clonotype occurred many times. The rearrangement uses TRBV11-3 and TRBJ1-1; D gene uncertain. From germline, CDR1 is SGHNT and CDR2 YENEEA. The CDR3 runs 15 residues. V lost 4 bases to trimming and J lost 5 bases, with 17 bases between them. CDR3 DNA sequence: TGTGCCAGCAGCTCCGGTCGCGGGCTCGAGACTGAAGCTTTCTTT. This encodes CASSSGRGLETEAFF.